There are many counts of the clone carrying this T cell receptor (beta chain). Its antigen is still unknown. Total RNA and DNA came together from around 20-30 mg of bulk tissue without cell sorting. The template, 500 ng total RNA, yielded TCR beta cDNA made with a constant-region primer. Libraries of TCR beta came from three nested multiplex PCR rounds with slightly modified ARM-PCR. A C-beta reverse primer and TRBV1-TRBV30 forward primers served in each of the first two PCR rounds, at around 10 cycles apiece. In TCRdb, the multiplex PCR reads were re-called with MiXCR into one record per CDR3 protein. The sample records approximately 47,000 distinct CDR3 sequences, about 68% being singletons. This sample stems from a study of tumor-infiltrating lymphocytes in primary liver carcinoma. Whole-study context: Between 4.2 and 10 cm across, the tumors were all of stage T1-T3 N0M0. Notes on the study in general: Tumors reached a significantly greater top-250-clone fraction than blood did (p = 0.039).

The V gene lost 6 bases and the J gene lost 3 bases, with 12 bases spanning the gap. Germline values: CDR1 MDHEN, CDR2 SYDVKM. This CDR3 comprises 13 residues. This chain uses TRBV28 with TRBJ2-7, with D tentatively TRBD2 (6 bases). The sequenced sample consisted of liver tumor tissue from sampling region 3. Subset here: tumor region T3, left-lateral pole. The source is a man aged 40-49 years with primary liver carcinoma and hepatitis B virus infection. CDR3 bases: TGTGCCAGCAGCTGGAGGGGTTACTACGAGCAGTACTTC. Translated: CASSWRGYYEQYF.